The T cell receptor (beta chain) under discussion was sequenced for a study of technical replicates of blood from a few donors (dated by TCRdb to 2016 to 2017). The library was made by the immunoSEQ multiplex PCR assay. TCRdb retrieved this table from immuneACCESS and kept in-frame rearrangements only. Not all clones are present; in checked studies, unresolved V genes account for under half, and no reason is known for the remainder. The sample records fewer than 100,000 clones, around 97% of which are singletons. The ten largest account for approximately 0.3% of the sample. Note on this clone: Its binding antigen is unknown. No base quality values were provided; no much bigger clone lies one nucleotide off.

The germline ends are 14 bases apart after V is trimmed by 2 bases and J by 0 bases. CDR1 and CDR2 (MNHNS, SASEGT) derive from the germline V gene. The CDR3 measures 17 amino acids from cysteine to phenylalanine. The entry retains the CDR3 DNA only, 51 bases that are in frame from base 1. The V and J segments used are TRBV6-1 and TRBJ2-1; 5 matching bases give a weak D call of TRBD2. This clonotype was obtained from a human donor in good health. Sequenced input: T cells isolated from PBMCs. The CDR3 protein: CASSERGSRDSYNEQFF. In nucleotides, the sequence is TGTGCCAGCAGTGAAAGAGGGAGTAGGGACTCCTACAATGAGCAGTTCTTC.